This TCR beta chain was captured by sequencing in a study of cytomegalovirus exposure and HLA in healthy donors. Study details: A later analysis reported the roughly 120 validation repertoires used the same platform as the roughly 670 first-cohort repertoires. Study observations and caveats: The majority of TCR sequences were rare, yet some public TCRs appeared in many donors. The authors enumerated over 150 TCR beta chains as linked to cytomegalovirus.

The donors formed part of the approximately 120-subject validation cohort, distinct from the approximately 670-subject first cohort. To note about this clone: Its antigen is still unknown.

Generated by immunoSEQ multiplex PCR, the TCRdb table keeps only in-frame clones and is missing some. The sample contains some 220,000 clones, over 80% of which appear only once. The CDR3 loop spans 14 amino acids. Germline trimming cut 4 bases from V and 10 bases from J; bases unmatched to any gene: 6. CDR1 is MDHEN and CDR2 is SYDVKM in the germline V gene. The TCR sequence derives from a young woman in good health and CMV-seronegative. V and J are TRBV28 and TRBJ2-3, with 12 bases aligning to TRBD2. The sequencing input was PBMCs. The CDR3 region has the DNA TGTGCCAGCAGTTCCGGACTAGCGGGACTCGCGCAGTATTTT. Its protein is CASSSGLAGLAQYF.